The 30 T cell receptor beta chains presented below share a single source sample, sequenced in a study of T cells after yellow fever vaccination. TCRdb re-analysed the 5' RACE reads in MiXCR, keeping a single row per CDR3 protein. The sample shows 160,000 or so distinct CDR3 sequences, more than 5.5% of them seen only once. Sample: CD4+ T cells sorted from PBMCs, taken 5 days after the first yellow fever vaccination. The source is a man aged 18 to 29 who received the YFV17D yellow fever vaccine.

The CDR3 region is CASTLQGEHGYTF. The CDR3, as DNA: TGTGCCAGCACTCTACAGGGTGAACATGGCTACACCTTC. The genes are TRBV12-3 or TRBV12-4 and TRBJ1-2; D might be TRBD1 (6 bases). CDR3 length equals 13 residues. The ends were cut back, 7 bases at V and 6 bases at J, with 15 bases in the middle.

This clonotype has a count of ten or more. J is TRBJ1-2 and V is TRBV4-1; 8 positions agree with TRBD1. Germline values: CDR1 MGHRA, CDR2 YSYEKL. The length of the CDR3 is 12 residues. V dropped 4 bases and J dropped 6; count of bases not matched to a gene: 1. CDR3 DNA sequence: TGCGCCAGCAGCCGACAGGGGAATGGCTACACCTTC. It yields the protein CASSRQGNGYTF.

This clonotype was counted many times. The CDR3 DNA reads as TGTGCCAGCAGCTTTGACCGACACACTGAAGCTTTCTTT. Translation gives CASSFDRHTEAFF. The chain carries TRBV5-4 and TRBJ1-1; D is unclear. The CDR3 is made up of 13 amino acids. Germline assignment: CDR1 SGHNT and CDR2 YYREEE (reference sequence). V was clipped by 2 bases and J by 3 bases, with 8 bases between them. The full variable domain, in which reference TRBV5-4 and TRBJ1-1 provide the parts outside the CDR3, is ETGVTQSPTHLIKTRGQQVTLRCSSQSGHNTVSWYQQALGQGPQFIFQYYREEENGRGNFPPRFSGLQFPNYSSELNVNALELDDSALYLCASSFDRHTEAFFGQGTRLTVV.

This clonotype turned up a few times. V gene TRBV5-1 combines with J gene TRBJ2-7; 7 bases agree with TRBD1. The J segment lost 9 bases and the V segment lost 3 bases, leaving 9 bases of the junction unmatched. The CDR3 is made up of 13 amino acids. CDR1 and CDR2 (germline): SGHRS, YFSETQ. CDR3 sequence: CASSSVRGLTQYV. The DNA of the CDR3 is TGCGCCAGCAGCTCTGTCAGGGGGTTAACGCAGTACGTC.

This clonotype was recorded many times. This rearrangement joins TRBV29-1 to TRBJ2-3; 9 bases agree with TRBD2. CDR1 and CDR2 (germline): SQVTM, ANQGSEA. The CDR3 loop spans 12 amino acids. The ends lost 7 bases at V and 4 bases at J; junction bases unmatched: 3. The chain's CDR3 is CSAGTSPDTQYF. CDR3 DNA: TGCAGCGCCGGGACTAGCCCAGATACGCAGTATTTT.

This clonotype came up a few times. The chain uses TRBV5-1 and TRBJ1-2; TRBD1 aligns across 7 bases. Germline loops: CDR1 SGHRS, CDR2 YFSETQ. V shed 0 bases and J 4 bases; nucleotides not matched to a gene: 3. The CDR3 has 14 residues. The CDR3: CASSLEGASYGYTF. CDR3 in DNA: TGCGCCAGCAGCTTGGAGGGGGCTTCCTATGGCTACACCTTC. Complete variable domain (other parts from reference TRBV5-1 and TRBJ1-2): KAGVTQTPRYLIKTRGQQVTLSCSPISGHRSVSWYQQTPGQGLQFLFEYFSETQRNKGNFPGRFSGRQFSNSRSEMNVSTLELGDSALYLCASSLEGASYGYTFGSGTRLTVV.

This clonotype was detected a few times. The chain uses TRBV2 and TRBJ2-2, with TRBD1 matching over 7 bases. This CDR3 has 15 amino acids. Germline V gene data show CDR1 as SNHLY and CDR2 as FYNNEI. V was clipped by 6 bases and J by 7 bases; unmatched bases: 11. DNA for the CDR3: TGTGCCAGCAGCCGAGGACAGGAACGAAACGGGGAGCTGTTTTTT. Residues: CASSRGQERNGELFF.

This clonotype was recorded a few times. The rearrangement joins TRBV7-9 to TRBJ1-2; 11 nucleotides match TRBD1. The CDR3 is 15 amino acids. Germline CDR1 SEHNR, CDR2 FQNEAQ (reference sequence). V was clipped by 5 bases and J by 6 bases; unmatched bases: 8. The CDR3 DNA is TGTGCCAGCAGCCCAAGACGGGACAGGGGGGATGGCTACACCTTC. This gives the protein CASSPRRDRGDGYTF. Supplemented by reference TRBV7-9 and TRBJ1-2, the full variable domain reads DTGVSQNPRHKITKRGQNVTFRCDPISEHNRLYWYRQTLGQGPEFLTYFQNEAQLEKSRLLSDRFSAERPKGSFSTLEIQRTEQGDSAMYLCASSPRRDRGDGYTFGSGTRLTVV.

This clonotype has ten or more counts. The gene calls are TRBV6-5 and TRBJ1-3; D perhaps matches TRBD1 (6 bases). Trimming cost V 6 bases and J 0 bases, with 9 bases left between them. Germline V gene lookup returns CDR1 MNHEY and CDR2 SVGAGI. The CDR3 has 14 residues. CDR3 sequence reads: CASRPGHSGNTIYF. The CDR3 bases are TGTGCCAGCAGGCCGGGACACTCTGGAAACACCATATATTTT.

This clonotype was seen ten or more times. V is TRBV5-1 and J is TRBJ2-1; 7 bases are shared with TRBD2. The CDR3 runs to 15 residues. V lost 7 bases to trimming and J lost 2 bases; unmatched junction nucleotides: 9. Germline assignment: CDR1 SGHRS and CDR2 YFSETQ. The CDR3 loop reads CASSSGGGAYNEQFF. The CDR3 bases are TGCGCCAGCTCATCTGGGGGGGGTGCCTACAATGAGCAGTTCTTC. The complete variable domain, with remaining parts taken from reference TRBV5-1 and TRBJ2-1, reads KAGVTQTPRYLIKTRGQQVTLSCSPISGHRSVSWYQQTPGQGLQFLFEYFSETQRNKGNFPGRFSGRQFSNSRSEMNVSTLELGDSALYLCASSSGGGAYNEQFFGPGTRLTVL.

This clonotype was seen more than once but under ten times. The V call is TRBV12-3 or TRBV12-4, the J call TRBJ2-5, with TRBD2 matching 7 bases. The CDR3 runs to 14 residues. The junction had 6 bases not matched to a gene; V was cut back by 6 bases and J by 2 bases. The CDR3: CASSSLALQETQYF. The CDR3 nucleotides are TGTGCCAGCAGCTCACTAGCGTTACAAGAGACCCAGTACTTC.

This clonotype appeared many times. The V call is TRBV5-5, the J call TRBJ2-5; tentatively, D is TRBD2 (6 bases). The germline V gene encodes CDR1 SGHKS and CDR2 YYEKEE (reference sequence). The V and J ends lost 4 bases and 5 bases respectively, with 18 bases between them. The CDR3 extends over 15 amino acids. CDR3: CASSPRGLAYETQYF. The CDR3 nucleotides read TGTGCCAGCAGCCCTAGGGGCCTAGCGTATGAGACCCAGTACTTC.

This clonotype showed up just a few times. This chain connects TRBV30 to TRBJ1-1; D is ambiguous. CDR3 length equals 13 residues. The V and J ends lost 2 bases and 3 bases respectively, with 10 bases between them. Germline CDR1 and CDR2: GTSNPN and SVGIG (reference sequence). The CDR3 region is CAWSLVSDTEAFF. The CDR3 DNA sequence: TGTGCCTGGAGTCTGGTGTCGGACACTGAAGCTTTCTTT.

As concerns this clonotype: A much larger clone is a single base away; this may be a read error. The CDR3 coding sequence is TGTGCCAGCAGCTCAGGGACGCGATCTTGGACCCAGTACTTC. Its translation: CASSSGTRSWTQYF. This sequence joins TRBV7-2 and TRBJ2-5, with D perhaps TRBD1 or TRBD2 (5 bases each). This CDR3 is 14 amino acids long. Trimming shortened V by 4 bases and J by 7 bases, and 16 bases separated the two germline ends. Germline V CDR1 and CDR2: SGHTA, FQGNSA. The full variable domain, completed using reference TRBV7-2 and TRBJ2-5, is GAGVSQSPSNKVTEKGKDVELRCDPISGHTALYWYRQSLGQGLEFLIYFQGNSAPDKSGLPSDRFSAERTGGSVSTLTIQRTQQEDSAVYLCASSSGTRSWTQYFGPGTRLLVL.

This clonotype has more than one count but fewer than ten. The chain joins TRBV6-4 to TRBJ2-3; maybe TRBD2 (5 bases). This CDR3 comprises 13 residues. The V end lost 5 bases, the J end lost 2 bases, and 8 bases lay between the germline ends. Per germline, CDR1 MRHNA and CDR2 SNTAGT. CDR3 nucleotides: TGTGCCAGCAGTAGCGGAGTCACAGATACGCAGTATTTT. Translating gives CASSSGVTDTQYF.

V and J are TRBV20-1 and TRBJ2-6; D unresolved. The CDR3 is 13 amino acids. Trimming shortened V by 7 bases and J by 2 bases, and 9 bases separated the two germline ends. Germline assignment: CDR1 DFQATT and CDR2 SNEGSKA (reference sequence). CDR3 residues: CSGSGAGANVLTF. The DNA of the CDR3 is TGCAGTGGATCAGGCGCTGGGGCCAACGTCCTGACTTTC.

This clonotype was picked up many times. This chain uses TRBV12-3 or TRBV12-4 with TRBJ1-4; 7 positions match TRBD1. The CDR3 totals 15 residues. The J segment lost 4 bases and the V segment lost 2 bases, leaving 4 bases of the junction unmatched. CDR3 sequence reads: CASSLLTGINEKLFF. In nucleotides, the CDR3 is TGTGCCAGCAGTTTACTGACAGGGATTAATGAAAAACTGTTTTTT.

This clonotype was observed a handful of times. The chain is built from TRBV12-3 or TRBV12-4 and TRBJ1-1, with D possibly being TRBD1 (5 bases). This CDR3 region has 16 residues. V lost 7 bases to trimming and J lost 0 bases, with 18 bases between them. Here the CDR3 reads CASMGGLGAMNTEAFF. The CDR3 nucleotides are TGTGCCAGCATGGGGGGTTTAGGAGCCATGAACACTGAAGCTTTCTTT.

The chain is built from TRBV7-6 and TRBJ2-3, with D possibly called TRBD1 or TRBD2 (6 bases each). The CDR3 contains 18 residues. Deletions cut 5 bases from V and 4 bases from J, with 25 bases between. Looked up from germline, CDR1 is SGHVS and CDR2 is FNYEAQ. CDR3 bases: TGTGCCAGCAGCCCCGGTGGGGGCCATAGCGGAAGGGCAGATACGCAGTATTTT. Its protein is CASSPGGGHSGRADTQYF.

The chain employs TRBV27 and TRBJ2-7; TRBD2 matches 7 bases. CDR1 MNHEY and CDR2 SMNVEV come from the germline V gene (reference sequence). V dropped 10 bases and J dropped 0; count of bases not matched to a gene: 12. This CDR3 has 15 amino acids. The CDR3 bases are TGTGCCACCTCCCCGCGGGGGAGAAGCTCCTACGAGCAGTACTTC. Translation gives CATSPRGRSSYEQYF.

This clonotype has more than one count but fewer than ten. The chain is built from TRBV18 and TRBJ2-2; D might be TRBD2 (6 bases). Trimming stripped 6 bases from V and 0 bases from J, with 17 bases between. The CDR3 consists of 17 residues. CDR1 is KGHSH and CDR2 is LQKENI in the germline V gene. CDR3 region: CASSSSGLAANTGELFF. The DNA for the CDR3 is TGTGCCAGCTCGTCCAGTGGGTTAGCGGCGAACACCGGGGAGCTGTTTTTT.

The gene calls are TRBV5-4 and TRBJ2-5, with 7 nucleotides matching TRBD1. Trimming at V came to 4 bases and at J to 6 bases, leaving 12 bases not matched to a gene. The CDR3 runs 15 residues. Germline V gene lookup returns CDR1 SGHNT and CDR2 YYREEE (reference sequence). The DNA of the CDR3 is TGTGCCAGCAGCCTTACGGGACAGAGGATGCAGACCCAGTACTTC. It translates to CASSLTGQRMQTQYF.

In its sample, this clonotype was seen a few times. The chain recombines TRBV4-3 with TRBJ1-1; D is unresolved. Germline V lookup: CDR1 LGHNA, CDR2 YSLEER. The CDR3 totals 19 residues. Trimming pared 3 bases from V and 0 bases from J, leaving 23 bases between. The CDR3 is CASSHDIRALASMNTEAFF. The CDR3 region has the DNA TGCGCCAGCAGCCATGATATCCGGGCCCTTGCTTCGATGAACACTGAAGCTTTCTTT.

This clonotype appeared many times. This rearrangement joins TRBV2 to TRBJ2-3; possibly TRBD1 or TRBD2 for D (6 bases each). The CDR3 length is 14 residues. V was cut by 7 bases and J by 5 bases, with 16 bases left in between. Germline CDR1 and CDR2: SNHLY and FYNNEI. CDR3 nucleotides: TGTGCCAGCACTCTTTGGGGGGCAGAAGATACGCAGTATTTT. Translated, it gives CASTLWGAEDTQYF.

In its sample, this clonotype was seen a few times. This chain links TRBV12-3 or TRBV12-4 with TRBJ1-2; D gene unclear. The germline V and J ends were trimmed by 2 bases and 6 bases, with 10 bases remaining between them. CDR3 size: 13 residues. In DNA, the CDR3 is TGTGCCAGCAGTTTAAATCAGGACCATGGCTACACCTTC. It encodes CASSLNQDHGYTF.

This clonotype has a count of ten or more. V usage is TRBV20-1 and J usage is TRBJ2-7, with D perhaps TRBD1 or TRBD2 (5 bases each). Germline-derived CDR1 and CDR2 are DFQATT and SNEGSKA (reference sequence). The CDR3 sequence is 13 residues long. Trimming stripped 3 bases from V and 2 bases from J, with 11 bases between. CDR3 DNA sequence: TGCAGTGCTAGGACGGGGCTTACCTACGAGCAGTACTTC. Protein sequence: CSARTGLTYEQYF.

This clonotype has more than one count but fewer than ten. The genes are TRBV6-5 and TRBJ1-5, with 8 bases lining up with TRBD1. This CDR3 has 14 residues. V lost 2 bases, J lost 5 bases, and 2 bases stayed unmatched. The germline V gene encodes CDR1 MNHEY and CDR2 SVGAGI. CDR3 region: CASSYDRGYQPQHF. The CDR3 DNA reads TGTGCCAGCAGTTACGACAGGGGATATCAGCCCCAGCATTTT.

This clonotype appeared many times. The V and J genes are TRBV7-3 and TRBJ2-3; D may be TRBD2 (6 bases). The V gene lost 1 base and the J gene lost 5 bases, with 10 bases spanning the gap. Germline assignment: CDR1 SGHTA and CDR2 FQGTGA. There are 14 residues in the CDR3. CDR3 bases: TGTGCCAGCAGCTTAAATGCGGGATTAGATACGCAGTATTTT. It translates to CASSLNAGLDTQYF.

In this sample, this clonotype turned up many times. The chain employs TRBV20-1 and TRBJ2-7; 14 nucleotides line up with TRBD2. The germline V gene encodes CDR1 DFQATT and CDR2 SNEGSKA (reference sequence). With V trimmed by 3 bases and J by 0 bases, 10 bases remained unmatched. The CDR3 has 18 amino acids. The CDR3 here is CSARERTSGGHYSYEQYF. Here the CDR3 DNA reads TGCAGTGCTAGGGAAAGGACTAGCGGGGGGCACTACTCCTACGAGCAGTACTTC.

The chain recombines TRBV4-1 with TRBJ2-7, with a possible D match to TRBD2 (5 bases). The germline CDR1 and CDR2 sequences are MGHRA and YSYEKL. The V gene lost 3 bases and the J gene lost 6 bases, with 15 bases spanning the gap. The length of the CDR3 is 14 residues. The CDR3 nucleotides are TGCGCCAGCAGCCAGGCTACCGGACTTCGCGAGCAGTACTTC. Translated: CASSQATGLREQYF.